This note documents a single T cell receptor (beta chain) sequence. Its matching antigen is unknown. The CDR3 spans 16 residues. J was trimmed by 3 bases and V by 4 bases; bases with no gene match: 5. Looked up from germline, CDR1 is SGHNT and CDR2 is YYREEE (reference sequence). The data stem from a study of shared clonotypes between healthy human individuals. Study-level results: Clonotypes which were not shared had lower generation probabilities than clonotypes that all four donors shared. Rarefaction exposed incomplete sorted-subset sequencing despite large depth. The naive CD4 repertoires of several donors were compared, and around 5% of clonotypes were shared.

Each PCR replicate from the sorted subsets contained about 210 ng DNA, which is tens of thousands of T cell genomes. TCRdb's copy holds only in-frame clones and misses some; the assay was immunoSEQ multiplex PCR. In the table there are around 2,000,000 clones, 85% to 95% of which are singletons. The naive CD8 fraction comprised CD45RO-negative cells positively selected for CCR7 and excluded terminally differentiated effector memory CD45RA+ cells. The sequenced material came from naive CD8+ T cells from PBMCs. The TCR was taken from a man between 18 and 35 years old in good health. Some clones in this sample may be carry-over from other donors' samples. The J gene is TRBJ2-5, the V gene TRBV5-4, with 14 nucleotides matching TRBD2. The CDR3 region is CASSPGLAGDEETQYF. The CDR3 coding sequence is TGTGCCAGCAGCCCGGGACTAGCGGGAGATGAAGAGACCCAGTACTTC.